The 4 T cell receptor beta chains presented below share a single source sample, sequenced in a study of blood T cell repertoires in COVID-19. The assay was immunoSEQ multiplex PCR, and TCRdb's table has in-frame clones only and misses some. The data show fewer than 95,000 clones, with about nine tenths seen just once and under 10% held by the top ten. What was sequenced was peripheral blood. These receptors came from a middle-aged man with acute or convalescent COVID-19.

The chain recombines TRBV3-1 (or the pseudogene TRBV3-2) with TRBJ2-1; 12 bases match TRBD2. From germline, CDR1 is LGHDT and CDR2 YNNKEL (reference sequence). V trimming: 4 bases; J trimming: 9 bases; junction bases outside the gene matches: 7. This CDR3 region has 15 residues. The CDR3 region is CASSPPSGGAGEQFF. Here the CDR3 DNA reads TGTGCCAGCAGCCCGCCTAGCGGGGGGGCCGGTGAGCAGTTCTTC.

The chain recombines TRBV5-6 with TRBJ1-4; no reliable D call. Germline CDR1 and CDR2: SGHDT and YYEEEE. V was trimmed by 3 bases and J by 8 bases, leaving 11 bases between them. The CDR3 is made up of 13 amino acids. The CDR3, as DNA: TGTGCCAGCAGCTCGGACTACGGGGAAAAACTGTTTTTT. It is translated as CASSSDYGEKLFF.

The chain uses TRBV13 and TRBJ2-5; 12 positions match TRBD2. With 5 bases clipped from V and 2 bases from J, the junction kept 3 bases outside the gene matches. Germline CDR1 PRHDT, CDR2 FYEKMQ (reference sequence). The CDR3 covers 15 residues. CDR3: CASSDLAGGQETQYF. The CDR3 nucleotides are TGTGCCAGCAGCGATCTAGCGGGGGGGCAAGAGACCCAGTACTTC.

This clone was seen once. V and J are TRBV10-3 and TRBJ1-4; no clear D gene. Germline assignment: CDR1 ENHRY and CDR2 SYGVKD. The CDR3 has 12 residues. Deletions cut 8 bases from V and 0 bases from J, with 4 bases between. The CDR3 coding sequence is TGTGCCATCGGCCCAACTAATGAAAAACTGTTTTTT. It translates to CAIGPTNEKLFF.